This T cell receptor beta chain appears in the sequencing data of a study of response to subunit inactivated influenza vaccine. TCRdb re-called the RT-PCR reads through MiXCR, storing one row per CDR3 protein. The sample lists about 520,000 distinct CDR3 sequences; around 9.9% were seen once. The CDR3 has 16 amino acids. Per germline, CDR1 SGHAT and CDR2 FQNNGV. Germline trimming cut 8 bases from V and 4 bases from J; bases unmatched to any gene: 16. Study observations and caveats: That few new T cells are recruited by each seasonal influenza vaccination was the authors' suggestion.

With respect to this clonotype: The antigen is not known.

This TCR derives from a man between 45 and 60 years old who received an inactivated influenza vaccine. The sample consisted of PBMCs from blood, taken more than 35 days after vaccination. The chain joins TRBV11-2 to TRBJ2-7; 8 bases match TRBD1. The CDR3 loop reads CASSQNPRTGLYEQYF. The CDR3 bases are TGTGCCAGCTCCCAAAATCCTAGGACAGGGTTGTACGAGCAGTACTTC.